These 8 T cell receptor beta chains were sequenced from one sample in a study of T cell changes during pregnancy in multiple sclerosis. Repertoires were generated with immunoSEQ multiplex PCR, while TCRdb's copy carries only in-frame clones and drops some. In the table there are 69,000 or so clones, 90% to 95% of which are singletons. The starting material was CD4+ T cells from peripheral blood mononuclear cells, obtained in the third trimester of pregnancy. The receptors derive from a female donor in good health, enrolled as a control in a pregnancy study.

The V gene is TRBV25-1, the J gene TRBJ2-1; unclear D gene. The ends were cut back, 2 bases at V and 6 bases at J, with 8 bases in the middle. The CDR3 has 13 amino acids. CDR1 and CDR2 from the germline V gene are MGHDK and SYGVNS. This CDR3 reads CASSEIYSNEQFF. CDR3 nucleotide sequence: TGTGCCAGCAGTGAAATATACTCCAATGAGCAGTTCTTC. Full variable domain (rest looked up from reference TRBV25-1 and TRBJ2-1): EADIYQTPRYLVIGTGKKITLECSQTMGHDKMYWYQQDPGMELHLIHYSYGVNSTEKGDLSSESTVSRIRTEHFPLTLESARPSHTSQYLCASSEIYSNEQFFGPGTRLTVL.

The V gene is TRBV18, the J gene TRBJ1-6; no clear D. The CDR3 spans 13 residues. From germline, CDR1 is KGHSH and CDR2 LQKENI. With 3 bases removed from V and 13 bases from J, the gap between germline ends came to 13 bases. For the CDR3, the DNA is TGTGCCAGCTCACCCGGACCGGGATCCCCCCTCCACTTT. This gives the protein CASSPGPGSPLHF.

The chain has TRBV30 and TRBJ2-3, with 14 bases matching TRBD2. The CDR3 length is 16 residues. Per the germline V gene, CDR1 is GTSNPN and CDR2 is SVGIG (reference sequence). The junction had 6 bases not matched to a gene; V was cut back by 5 bases and J by 2 bases. CDR3 loop: CAWAGLAGEYTDTQYF. CDR3 DNA: TGTGCCTGGGCGGGACTAGCGGGGGAATACACAGATACGCAGTATTTT. The full variable domain, in which reference TRBV30 and TRBJ2-3 provide the parts outside the CDR3, is SQTIHQWPATLVQPVGSPLSLECTVEGTSNPNLYWYRQAAGRGLQLLFYSVGIGQISSEVPQNLSASRPQDRQFILSSKKLLLSDSGFYLCAWAGLAGEYTDTQYFGPGTRLTVL.

V usage is TRBV5-6 and J usage is TRBJ1-3; weak D call: TRBD1 (6 bases). The CDR3 extends over 16 amino acids. V was trimmed by 0 bases and J by 4 bases, leaving 14 bases between them. Per germline, CDR1 SGHDT and CDR2 YYEEEE. In DNA form, the CDR3 reads TGTGCCAGCAGCTTGGTCGCAGGGGCGCGGGGAAACACCATATATTTT. This gives the protein CASSLVAGARGNTIYF.

The chain links TRBV6-6 to TRBJ2-1; 8 positions agree with TRBD1. This CDR3 region has 12 residues. Germline V lookup: CDR1 MNHNY, CDR2 SVGAGI (reference sequence). V shed 10 bases and J 4 bases; nucleotides not matched to a gene: 3. The CDR3 is CAITGGYNEQFF. The CDR3 DNA reads as TGTGCCATTACAGGGGGATACAATGAGCAGTTCTTC.

This sequence joins TRBV9 and TRBJ1-5; D remains unclear. The V gene lost 0 bases and the J gene lost 5 bases, with 9 bases spanning the gap. The CDR3 consists of 14 residues. Germline V gives CDR1 SGDLS, CDR2 YYNGEE. Written as DNA, the CDR3 is TGTGCCAGCAGCGTAGGGGCATCTGATCAGCCCCAGCATTTT. It translates to CASSVGASDQPQHF.

The chain combines TRBV2 with TRBJ2-5; a weak D match, TRBD2 (5 bases). V was pared by 8 bases and J by 2 bases, with 15 bases between. This CDR3 comprises 14 residues. Germline V gene data show CDR1 as SNHLY and CDR2 as FYNNEI. This chain's CDR3 is CASEGGRGQETQYF. The CDR3 nucleotides read TGTGCCAGCGAAGGAGGCAGAGGACAAGAGACCCAGTACTTC.

This clone has just a few counts. The chain carries TRBV30 and TRBJ1-1; D call uncertain. V was cut by 0 bases and J by 5 bases, with 10 bases left in between. CDR1 GTSNPN and CDR2 SVGIG come from the germline V gene (reference sequence). The CDR3 has 13 residues. As DNA, the CDR3 is TGTGCCTGGAGTGTAGGTCGGGGAACTGAAGCTTTCTTT. This sequence encodes CAWSVGRGTEAFF.